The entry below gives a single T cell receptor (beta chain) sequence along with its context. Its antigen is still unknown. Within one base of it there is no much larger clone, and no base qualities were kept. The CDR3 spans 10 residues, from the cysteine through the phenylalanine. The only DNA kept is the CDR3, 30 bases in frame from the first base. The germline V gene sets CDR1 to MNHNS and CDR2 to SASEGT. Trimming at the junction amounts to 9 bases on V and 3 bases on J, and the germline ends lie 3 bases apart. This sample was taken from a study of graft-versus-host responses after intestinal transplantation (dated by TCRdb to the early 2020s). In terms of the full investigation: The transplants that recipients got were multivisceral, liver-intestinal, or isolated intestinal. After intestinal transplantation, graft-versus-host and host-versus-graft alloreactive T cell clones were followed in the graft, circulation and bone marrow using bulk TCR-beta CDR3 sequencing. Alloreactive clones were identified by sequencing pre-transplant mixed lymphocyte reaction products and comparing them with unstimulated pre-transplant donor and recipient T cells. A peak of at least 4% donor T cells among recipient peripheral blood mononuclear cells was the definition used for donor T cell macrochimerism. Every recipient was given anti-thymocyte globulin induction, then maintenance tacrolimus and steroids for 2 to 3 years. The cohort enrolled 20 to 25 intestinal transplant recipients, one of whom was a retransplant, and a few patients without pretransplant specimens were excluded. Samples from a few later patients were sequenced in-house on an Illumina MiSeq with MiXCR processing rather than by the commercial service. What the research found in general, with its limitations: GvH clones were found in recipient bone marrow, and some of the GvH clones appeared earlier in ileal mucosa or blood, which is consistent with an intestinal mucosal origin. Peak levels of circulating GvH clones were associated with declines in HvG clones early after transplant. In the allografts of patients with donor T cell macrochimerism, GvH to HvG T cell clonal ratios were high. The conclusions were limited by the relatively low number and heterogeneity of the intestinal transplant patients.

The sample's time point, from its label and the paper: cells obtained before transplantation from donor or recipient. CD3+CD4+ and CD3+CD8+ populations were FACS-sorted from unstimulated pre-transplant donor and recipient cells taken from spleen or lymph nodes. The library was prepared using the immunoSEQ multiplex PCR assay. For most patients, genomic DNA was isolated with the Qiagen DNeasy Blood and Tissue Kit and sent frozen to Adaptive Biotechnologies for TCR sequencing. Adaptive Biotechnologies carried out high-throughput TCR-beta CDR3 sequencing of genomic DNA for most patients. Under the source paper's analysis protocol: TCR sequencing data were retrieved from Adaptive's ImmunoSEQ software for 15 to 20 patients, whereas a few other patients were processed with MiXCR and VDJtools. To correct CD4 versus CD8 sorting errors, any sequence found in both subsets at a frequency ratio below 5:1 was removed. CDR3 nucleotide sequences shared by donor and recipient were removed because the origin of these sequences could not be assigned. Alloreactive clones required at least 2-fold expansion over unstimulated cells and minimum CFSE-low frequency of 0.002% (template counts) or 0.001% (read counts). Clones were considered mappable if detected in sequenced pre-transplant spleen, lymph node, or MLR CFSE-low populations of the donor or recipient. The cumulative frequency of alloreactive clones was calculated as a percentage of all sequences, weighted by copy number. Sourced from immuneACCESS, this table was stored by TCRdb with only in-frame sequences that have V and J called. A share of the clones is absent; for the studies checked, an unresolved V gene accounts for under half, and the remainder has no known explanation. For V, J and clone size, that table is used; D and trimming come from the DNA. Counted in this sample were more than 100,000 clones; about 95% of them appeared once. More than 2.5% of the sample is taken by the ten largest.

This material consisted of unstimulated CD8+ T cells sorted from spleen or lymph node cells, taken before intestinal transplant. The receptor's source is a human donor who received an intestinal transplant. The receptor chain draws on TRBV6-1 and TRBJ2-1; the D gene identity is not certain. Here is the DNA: TGTGCCAGTGGCTACAATGAGCAGTTCTTC. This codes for CASGYNEQFF.